This TCR beta chain is from a study of STAT3 mutations in large granular lymphocyte leukemia. Whole-study results and caveats: At least one immunodominant TCR beta clonotype appeared in every T-cell large granular lymphocyte leukemia patient.

The CDR3 covers 15 residues. V dropped 3 bases and J dropped 5 bases, with 16 bases sitting between them. Germline CDR1 and CDR2: MNHNS and SASEGT. About this clone: Antigen: not known.

Using immunoSEQ multiplex PCR, the repertoire was profiled, and TCRdb retains in-frame clones only, with some absent. The top ten clones hold 66% of a sample with roughly 9,400 clones, about 92% of them seen once. Sequenced material: peripheral blood mononuclear cells. The sequence was obtained from a man aged 60 to 75 with T-cell large granular lymphocyte leukemia. Some clones in this sample may be carry-over from other donors' samples. The chain uses TRBV6-1 and TRBJ1-1; a weak D match, TRBD1 (5 bases). The CDR3 coding sequence is TGTGCCAGCAGTGATTCGGGGACGTGGGAAACTGAAGCTTTCTTT. Translated, it gives CASSDSGTWETEAFF.